This TCR beta chain was sequenced for a study of T cell responses to AZD1222 COVID-19 vaccine. Study summary: It was second doses at about 4 or about 12 weeks that were pooled. Study-level points and caveats: Donors in the cohort were predominantly white British and more often female, and clonal diversity was possibly underestimated. Baseline antibody screening turned up just a handful of seropositive AZD1222 recipients. Spike-wide coverage was observed for vaccine-associated CD4 TCRs, with dominant responses at 160-218 and 743-854.

The assay was immunoSEQ multiplex PCR, and TCRdb's table has in-frame clones only and misses some. The sample lists roughly 160,000 clones, around 94% occurring once. The CDR3 loop spans 15 amino acids. CDR1 and CDR2 from the germline V gene are SGDLS and YYNGEE. J gave up 0 bases and V 4 bases, and 3 bases lay outside the gene matches. In the case of this clone: Its antigen is as yet unknown.

The sequence was collected from an adult in good health. The material sequenced was peripheral blood, taken on day 0 of AZD1222 vaccination. This chain links TRBV9 with TRBJ2-1; 8 bases match TRBD1. CDR3 residues: CASSPQGDSYNEQFF. CDR3 DNA sequence: TGTGCCAGCAGCCCACAGGGGGACTCCTACAATGAGCAGTTCTTC.